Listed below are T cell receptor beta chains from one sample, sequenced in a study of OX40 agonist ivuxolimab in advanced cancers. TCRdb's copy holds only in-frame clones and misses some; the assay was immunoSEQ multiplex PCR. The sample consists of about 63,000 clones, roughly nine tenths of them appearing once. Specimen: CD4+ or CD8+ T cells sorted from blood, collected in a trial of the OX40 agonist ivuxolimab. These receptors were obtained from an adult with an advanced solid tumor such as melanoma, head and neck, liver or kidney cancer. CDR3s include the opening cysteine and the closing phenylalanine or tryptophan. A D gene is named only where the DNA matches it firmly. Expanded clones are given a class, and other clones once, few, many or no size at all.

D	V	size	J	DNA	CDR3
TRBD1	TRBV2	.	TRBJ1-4	TGTGCCAGTGTTTGGGACAGGCGAATGACAACTAATGAAAAACTGTTTTTT	CASVWDRRMTTNEKLFF
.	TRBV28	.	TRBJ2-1	TGTGCCAGCATTTTAAGTAGGTCCCGGAATGAGCAGTTCTTC	CASILSRSRNEQFF
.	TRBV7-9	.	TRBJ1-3	TGTGCCAGCAGCGGAGAAGAGACGGGACCGTCGGGAAACACCATATATTTT	CASSGEETGPSGNTIYF
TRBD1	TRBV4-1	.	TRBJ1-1	TGCGCCAGCAGCCAATTAACAGGGGAGGGCCACACTGAAGCTTTCTTT	CASSQLTGEGHTEAFF
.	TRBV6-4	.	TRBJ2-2	TGTGCCAGCAGTGACCGGGACACCGGGGAGCTGTTTTTT	CASSDRDTGELFF
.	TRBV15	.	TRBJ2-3	TGTGCCACCTATCAGGGAACGCAGTATTTT	CATYQGTQYF
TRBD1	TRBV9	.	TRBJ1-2	TGTGCCAGCAGCGTTGGGACAGTGGGGTCTAACTATGGCTACACCTTC	CASSVGTVGSNYGYTF
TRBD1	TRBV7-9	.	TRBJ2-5	TGTGCCAGCAGCTTAGATGAAGGACAGGGATGGGAGACCCAGTACTTC	CASSLDEGQGWETQYF
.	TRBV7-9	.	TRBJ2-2	TGTGCCAGCAGCTTAGCAGGGCACACCGGGGAGCTGTTTTTT	CASSLAGHTGELFF
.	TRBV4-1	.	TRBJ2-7	TGCGCCAGCAGCCAAGGCCCTCCGGGGGAGCAGTACTTC	CASSQGPPGEQYF
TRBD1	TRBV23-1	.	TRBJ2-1	TGCGCCAACCTAAACTTCCCGACAGGGAACCCCTCCTACAATGAGCAGTTCTTC	CANLNFPTGNPSYNEQFF
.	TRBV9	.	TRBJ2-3	TGTGCCAGCAGCGACTCGGACTGGCCCACAGATACGCAGTATTTT	CASSDSDWPTDTQYF
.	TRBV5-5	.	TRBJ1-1	TGTGCCAGCAGCTCCTTCCTGAACACTGAAGCTTTCTTT	CASSSFLNTEAFF
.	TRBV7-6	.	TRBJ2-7	TGTGCCAGCAGTCCCCGGACCCGCGCCGACGAGCAGTACTTC	CASSPRTRADEQYF
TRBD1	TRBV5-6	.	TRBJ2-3	TGTGCCAGCAGCTCAGAGCAAAGGGACAGTTCCCCAGATACGCAGTATTTT	CASSSEQRDSSPDTQYF
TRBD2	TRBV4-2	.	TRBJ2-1	TGTGCCAGCAGGAGAGGGGTGGCTAGCGGGTTCCGAGACAATGAGCAGTTCTTC	CASRRGVASGFRDNEQFF
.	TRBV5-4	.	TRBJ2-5	TGTGCCAGCAGCTTGTACGAGACCCAGTACTTC	CASSLYETQYF
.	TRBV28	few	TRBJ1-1	TGTGCCAGCTCCACCAGATATAGGCTTTTAGACACTGAAGCTTTCTTT	CASSTRYRLLDTEAFF
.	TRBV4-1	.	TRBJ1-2	TGCGCCAGCAGCCAAATCGTGATCGGGGGCGCGGGGGGCTACACCTTC	CASSQIVIGGAGGYTF
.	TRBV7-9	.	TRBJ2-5	TGTGCCAGCAGACGCGACAGCGAACAAGAGACCCAGTACTTC	CASRRDSEQETQYF
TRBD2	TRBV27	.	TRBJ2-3	TGTGCCAGCAGCACCGGGACTAGCAACACAGATACGCAGTATTTT	CASSTGTSNTDTQYF
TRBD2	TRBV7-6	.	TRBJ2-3	TGTGCCAGCAGCCCTAGCGGGAGGGGCACAGATACGCAGTATTTT	CASSPSGRGTDTQYF
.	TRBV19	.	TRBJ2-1	TGTGCCAGTAGTATAGTGGGGCGGGACAATGAGCAGTTCTTC	CASSIVGRDNEQFF
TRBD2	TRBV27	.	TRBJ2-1	TGTGCCAGCAGTTCGGGGACTAGCGGGTCTTTATACAATGAGCAGTTCTTC	CASSSGTSGSLYNEQFF
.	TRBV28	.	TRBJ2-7	TGTGCCTCGGGGGACTCCCCCTACGAGCAGTACTTC	CASGDSPYEQYF
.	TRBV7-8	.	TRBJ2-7	TGTGCCAGCAGCTTAGGGGTCGGACGGTACGAGCAGTACTTC	CASSLGVGRYEQYF
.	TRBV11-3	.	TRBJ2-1	TGTGCCAGCAGCCCAAGAGGGTACAATGAGCAGTTCTTC	CASSPRGYNEQFF
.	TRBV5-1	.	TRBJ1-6	TGCGCCAGCAGCTTGTTAGGGGAGAATAATTCACCCCTCCACTTT	CASSLLGENNSPLHF
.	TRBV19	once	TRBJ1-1	TGTGCCAGTAGTATCGGGGGGCGAGTGACTGAAGCTTTCTTT	CASSIGGRVTEAFF
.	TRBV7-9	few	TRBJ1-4	TGTGCCAGCAGCGACCCCTGGGGTGAAAAACTGTTTTTT	CASSDPWGEKLFF
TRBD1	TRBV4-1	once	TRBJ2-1	TGCGCCAGCAGCCAAGGGATGACAGGGAACAATGAGCAGTTCTTC	CASSQGMTGNNEQFF
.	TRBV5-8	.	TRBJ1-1	TGTGCCAGCAGCGTTGCCCCTTACGACACTGAAGCTTTCTTT	CASSVAPYDTEAFF
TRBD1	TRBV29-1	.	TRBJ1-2	TGCAGCGTTGAGGAGGGACAGGGAGGGGACTACACCTTC	CSVEEGQGGDYTF
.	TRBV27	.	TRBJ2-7	TGTGCCAGCAGTTTCGGATACGAGCAGTACTTC	CASSFGYEQYF
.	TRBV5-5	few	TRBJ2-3	TGTGCCAGCAGCTTGGGCCCACAAGCCCGAGATACGCAGTATTTT	CASSLGPQARDTQYF
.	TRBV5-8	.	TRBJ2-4	TGTGCCAGCAGCTTGGGCCTATCCAAAAACATTCAGTACTTC	CASSLGLSKNIQYF
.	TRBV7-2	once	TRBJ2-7	TGTGCCAGCAGCTTAGGGGCCAACTCCTACGAGCAGTACTTC	CASSLGANSYEQYF
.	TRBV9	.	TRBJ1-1	TGTGCCAGCAGCCCCGGGGGGGCTGAAGCTTTCTTT	CASSPGGAEAFF
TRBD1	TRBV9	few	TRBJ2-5	TGTGCCAGCAGACCGGGACAGGGGGCAGGCGAGACCCAGTACTTC	CASRPGQGAGETQYF
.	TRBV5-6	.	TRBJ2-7	TGTGCCAGCAGCTTGGACGTCTATGGCAGGGGGGCCTACGAGCAGTACTTC	CASSLDVYGRGAYEQYF
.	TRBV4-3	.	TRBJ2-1	TGCGCCAGCGGTTTCGGGGCTTTAAACAATGAGCAGTTCTTC	CASGFGALNNEQFF
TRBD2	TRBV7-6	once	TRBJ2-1	TGTGCCAGCAGCTTTGAAGGACTAGCGGGAAATGAGCAGTTCTTC	CASSFEGLAGNEQFF
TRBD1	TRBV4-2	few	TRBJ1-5	TGTGCCAGCAGCCAAGAAGCAGGGGGCTTAGAGCCCCAGCATTTT	CASSQEAGGLEPQHF
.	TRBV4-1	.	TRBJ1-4	TGCGCCAGCAGCCTAAGGCTCAGTACGGCTGAAAAACTGTTTTTT	CASSLRLSTAEKLFF
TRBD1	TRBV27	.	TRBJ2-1	TGTGCCAGCAGTCTAACCGGGACAGGGTACAATGAGCAGTTCTTC	CASSLTGTGYNEQFF
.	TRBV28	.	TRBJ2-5	TGTGCCAGCAGTTTATCCAGGGGAAAAGAGACCCAGTACTTC	CASSLSRGKETQYF
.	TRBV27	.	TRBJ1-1	TGTGCCAGCAGTTTGTCCGTGGGAGGAGTTGAAGCTTTCTTT	CASSLSVGGVEAFF
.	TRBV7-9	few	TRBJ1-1	TGTGCCAGCTTGGAGACAGGAGGAAACACTGAAGCTTTCTTT	CASLETGGNTEAFF
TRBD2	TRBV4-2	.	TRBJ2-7	TGTGCCAGCAGCCAAGATAACAGCGGGAGGTTGGCCTACGAGCAGTACTTC	CASSQDNSGRLAYEQYF
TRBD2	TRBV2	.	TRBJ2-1	TGTGCCAGCAGTGAGGTAGCGGGAGACTACAATGAGCAGTTCTTC	CASSEVAGDYNEQFF
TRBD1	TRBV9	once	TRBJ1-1	TGTGCCAGCAGCGTAGAGGGACAGGGGATGAACACTGAAGCTTTCTTT	CASSVEGQGMNTEAFF
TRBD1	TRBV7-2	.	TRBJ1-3	TGTGCCAGCAGCTTAATAGGGGGCGGGAGAAACACCATATATTTT	CASSLIGGGRNTIYF
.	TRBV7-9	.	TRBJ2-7	TGTGCCAGCGTAGGGCTAGCGACCCCAGGTCAGCAGTACTTC	CASVGLATPGQQYF